The entry below gives a single TCR beta chain sequence along with its context. The sample is drawn from a study of blood T cell repertoires in COVID-19. Overall study: Acute-phase and convalescent COVID-19 samples originated in the United States, Italy and Spain. PBMCs, B-cell-depleted T cells, or T cells were the source of the cDNA or gDNA that made up the material.

CDR3 size: 12 residues. V was shortened by 8 bases and J by 2 bases, with 9 bases between the two germline ends. Profiling relied on immunoSEQ multiplex PCR, and the TCRdb table lists in-frame clones only, not all of them. The sample includes under 200,000 clones, about 84% of them seen just once. All enrollees were roughly 18 to 89 years old and from about 25 US areas. Participants were placed into cohorts based on the clinical history they reported. The clonotype comes from a man aged 40-49 years with acute COVID-19. The chain couples TRBV12-3 or TRBV12-4 to TRBJ1-2; possibly TRBD1 for D (5 bases). Sequencing was performed on PBMCs or T cells enriched from blood (not recorded which). DNA for the CDR3: TGTGCCAGCGCCCCAGGGAACTATGGCTACACCTTC. Its protein product is CASAPGNYGYTF.